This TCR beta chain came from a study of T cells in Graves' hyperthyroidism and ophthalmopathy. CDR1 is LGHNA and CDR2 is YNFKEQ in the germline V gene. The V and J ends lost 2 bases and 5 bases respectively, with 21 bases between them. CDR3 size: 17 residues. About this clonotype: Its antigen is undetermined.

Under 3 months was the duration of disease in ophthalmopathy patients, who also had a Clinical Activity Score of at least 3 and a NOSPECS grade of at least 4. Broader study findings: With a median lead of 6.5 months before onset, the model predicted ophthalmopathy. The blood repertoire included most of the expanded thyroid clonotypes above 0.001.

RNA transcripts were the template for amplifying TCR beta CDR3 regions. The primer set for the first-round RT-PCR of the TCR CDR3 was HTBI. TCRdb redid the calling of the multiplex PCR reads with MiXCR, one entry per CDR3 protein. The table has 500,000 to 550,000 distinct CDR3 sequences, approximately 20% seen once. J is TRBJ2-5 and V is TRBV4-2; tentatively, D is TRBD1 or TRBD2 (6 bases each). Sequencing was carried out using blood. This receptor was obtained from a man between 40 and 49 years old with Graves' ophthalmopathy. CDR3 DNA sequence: TGTGCCAGCAGCCAACCCCGGACGGGGGCGGTTAGGGAGACCCAGTACTTC. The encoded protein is CASSQPRTGAVRETQYF.